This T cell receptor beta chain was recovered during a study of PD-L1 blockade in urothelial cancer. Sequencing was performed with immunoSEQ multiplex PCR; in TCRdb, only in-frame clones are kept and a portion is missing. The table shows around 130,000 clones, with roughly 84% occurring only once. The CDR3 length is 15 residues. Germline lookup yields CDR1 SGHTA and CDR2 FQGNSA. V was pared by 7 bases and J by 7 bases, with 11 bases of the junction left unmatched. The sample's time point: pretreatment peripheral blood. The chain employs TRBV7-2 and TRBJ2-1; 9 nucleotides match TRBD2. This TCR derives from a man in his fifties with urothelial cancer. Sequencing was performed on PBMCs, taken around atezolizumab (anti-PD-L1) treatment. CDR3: CASTTEREDSNEQFF. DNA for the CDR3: TGTGCCAGCACGACGGAGCGGGAGGATAGTAATGAGCAGTTCTTC.